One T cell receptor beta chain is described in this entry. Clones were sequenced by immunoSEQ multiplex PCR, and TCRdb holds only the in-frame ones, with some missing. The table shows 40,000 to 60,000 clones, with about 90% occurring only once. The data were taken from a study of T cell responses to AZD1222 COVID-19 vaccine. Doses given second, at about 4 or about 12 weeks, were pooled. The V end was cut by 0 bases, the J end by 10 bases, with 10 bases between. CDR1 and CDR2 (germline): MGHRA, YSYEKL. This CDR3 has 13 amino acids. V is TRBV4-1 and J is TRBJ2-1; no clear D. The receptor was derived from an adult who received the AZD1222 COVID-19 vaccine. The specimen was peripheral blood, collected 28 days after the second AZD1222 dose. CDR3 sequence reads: CASSQEGWWEQFF. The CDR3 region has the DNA TGCGCCAGCAGCCAAGAAGGATGGTGGGAGCAGTTCTTC.